These T cell receptor beta chains were read from a single sample in a study of shared clonotypes between healthy human individuals. Profiled with immunoSEQ multiplex PCR; TCRdb holds only in-frame clones, not every one. This sample has a few hundred thousand clones, with about 69% found just once. The sequencing sample was made of memory CD4+ T cells sorted from blood. These receptors all come from a man younger than 40 in good health. The CDR3 runs from the conserved cysteine through the conserved F or W. D genes are given only for firm matches. Rows may omit the clone size; those that give it use once, few, many or a size class.

D gene,V gene,clone size,J gene,CDR3 DNA,CDR3 protein
TRBD2,TRBV27,-,TRBJ2-4,TGTGCCAGCAGGGAGCGGGGAGCCAAAAACATTCAGTACTTC,CASRERGAKNIQYF
-,TRBV7-2,few,TRBJ1-5,TGTGCCAGCAGCCCGGGGCGGGGCAATCAGCCCCAGCATTTT,CASSPGRGNQPQHF
-,TRBV6-5,-,TRBJ2-3,TGTGCCAGCAGTTACTTGGGCACAGATACGCAGTATTTT,CASSYLGTDTQYF
-,TRBV5-1,-,TRBJ1-1,TGCGCCAGCAGCTTTGGAGGGGGCACTGAAGCTTTCTTT,CASSFGGGTEAFF
-,TRBV6-5,-,TRBJ2-4,TGTGCCAGCAGTTACCGGGGGACCGAAAACATTCAGTACTTC,CASSYRGTENIQYF
-,TRBV7-2,-,TRBJ1-5,TGTGCCAGCAGCCAAGGAGGGAGGGTCGGGCATCAGCCCCAGCATTTT,CASSQGGRVGHQPQHF
-,TRBV7-8,-,TRBJ2-7,TGTGCCAGCAGCTTAGAAGGGCTTGGCGAGCAGTACTTC,CASSLEGLGEQYF
TRBD1,TRBV5-1,-,TRBJ2-5,TGCGCCAGCAGCCGTACAGGGGTCCAAGAGACCCAGTACTTC,CASSRTGVQETQYF
-,TRBV5-1,-,TRBJ2-1,TGCGCCAGCAGCTTTAACGTCGGCAATGAGCAGTTCTTC,CASSFNVGNEQFF
TRBD2,TRBV4-1,-,TRBJ2-1,TGCGCCAGCAGCCCAGGACTAGCGGGGGGAGTCGGAAATGAGCAGTTCTTC,CASSPGLAGGVGNEQFF